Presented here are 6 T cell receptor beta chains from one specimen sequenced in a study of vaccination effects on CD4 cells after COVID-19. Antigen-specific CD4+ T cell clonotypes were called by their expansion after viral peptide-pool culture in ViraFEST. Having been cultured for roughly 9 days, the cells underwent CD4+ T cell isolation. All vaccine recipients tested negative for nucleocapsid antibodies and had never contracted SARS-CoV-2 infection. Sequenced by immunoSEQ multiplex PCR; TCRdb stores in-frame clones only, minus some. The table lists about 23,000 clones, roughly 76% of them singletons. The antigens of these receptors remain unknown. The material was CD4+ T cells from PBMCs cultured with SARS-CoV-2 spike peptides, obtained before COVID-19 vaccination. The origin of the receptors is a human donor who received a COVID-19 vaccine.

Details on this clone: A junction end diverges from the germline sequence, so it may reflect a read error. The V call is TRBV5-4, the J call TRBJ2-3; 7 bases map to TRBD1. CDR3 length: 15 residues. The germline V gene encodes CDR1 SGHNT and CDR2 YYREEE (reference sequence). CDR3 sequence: CANSWDSLRADTQYF. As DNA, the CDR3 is TGTGCCAACAGCTGGGACAGTCTGCGCGCAGATACGCAGTATTTT.

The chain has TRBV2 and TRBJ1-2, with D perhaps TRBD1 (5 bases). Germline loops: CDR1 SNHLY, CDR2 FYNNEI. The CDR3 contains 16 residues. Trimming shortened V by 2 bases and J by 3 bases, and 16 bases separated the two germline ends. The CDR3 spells CASSEPNRIGDYGYTF. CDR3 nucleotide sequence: TGTGCCAGCAGTGAACCAAACAGGATAGGGGACTATGGCTACACCTTC.

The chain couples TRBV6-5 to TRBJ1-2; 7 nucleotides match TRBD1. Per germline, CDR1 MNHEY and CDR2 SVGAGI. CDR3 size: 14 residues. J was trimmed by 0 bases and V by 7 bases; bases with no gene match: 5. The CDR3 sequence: CASMDRTTNYGYTF. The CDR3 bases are TGTGCCAGCATGGACAGGACCACTAACTATGGCTACACCTTC.

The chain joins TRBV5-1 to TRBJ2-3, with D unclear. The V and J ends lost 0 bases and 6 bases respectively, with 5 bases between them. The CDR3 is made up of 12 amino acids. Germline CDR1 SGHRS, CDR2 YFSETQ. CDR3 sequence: CASSLVGDTQYF. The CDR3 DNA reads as TGCGCCAGCAGCTTGGTTGGGGATACGCAGTATTTT.

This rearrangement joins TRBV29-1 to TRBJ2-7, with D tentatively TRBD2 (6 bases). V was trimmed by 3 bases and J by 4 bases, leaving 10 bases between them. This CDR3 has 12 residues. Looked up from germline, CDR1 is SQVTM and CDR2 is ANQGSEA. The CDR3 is CSVEIGGYEQYF. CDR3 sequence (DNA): TGCAGCGTTGAGATAGGAGGGTACGAGCAGTACTTC.

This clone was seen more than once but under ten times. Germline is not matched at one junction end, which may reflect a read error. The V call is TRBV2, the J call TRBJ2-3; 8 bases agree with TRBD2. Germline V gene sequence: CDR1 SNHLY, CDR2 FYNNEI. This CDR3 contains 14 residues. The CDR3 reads CAGRREGLGDTQYF. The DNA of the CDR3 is TGTGCCGGCAGACGGGAGGGCCTTGGAGATACGCAGTATTTT.